These 16 T cell receptor beta chains originate from one sample sequenced in a study of T-cell reconstitution after alpha-beta-depleted transplantation in children. Unique molecular identifiers were incorporated when the TCRbeta library was constructed. TCRdb analysed the PCR reads with MiXCR anew, one entry per CDR3 protein. The sample has about 210,000 distinct CDR3 sequences, about 15% seen once; the top ten hold around 44%. The sequencing used PBMCs, mostly from graft donor cells, collected 360 days after TCRalphabeta/CD19-depleted stem cell transplant. All receptors come from a male patient aged 2-9 years who had a stem cell transplant for acute lymphoblastic leukemia, so the T cells may come from the graft donor.

This clonotype has a handful of counts. The CDR3 is CSASYPGQAYEQYF. CDR3 nucleotides: TGCAGTGCTAGCTACCCGGGACAAGCCTACGAGCAGTACTTC. The chain joins TRBV20-1 to TRBJ2-7; D is perhaps TRBD1 (6 bases). There are 14 residues in the CDR3. CDR1 and CDR2 from the germline V gene are DFQATT and SNEGSKA (reference sequence). Trimming took off 3 bases at V and 2 bases at J, with 14 bases between the two ends.

This clonotype has a handful of counts. V and J are TRBV20-1 and TRBJ1-5; TRBD1 might be the D (5 bases). V lost 0 bases, J lost 5 bases, and 14 bases lay in between. This CDR3 is built from 15 residues. The germline V gene has CDR1 DFQATT and CDR2 SNEGSKA (reference sequence). The CDR3 bases are TGCAGTGCTAGAGATCCGCAGGGCTGGGATCAGCCCCAGCATTTT. It is translated as CSARDPQGWDQPQHF.

This clonotype was recorded a few times. The chain recombines TRBV4-3 with TRBJ2-2; D tentatively reads TRBD1 or TRBD2 (5 bases each). Germline CDR1 LGHNA, CDR2 YSLEER. Trimming removed 6 bases from V and 0 bases from J, with 17 bases in between. The CDR3 consists of 17 residues. The CDR3 is CASSPTRGVPNTGELFF. The CDR3 nucleotides are TGCGCCAGCAGTCCTACCAGAGGGGTACCGAACACCGGGGAGCTGTTTTTT.

This clonotype appeared many times. The chain employs TRBV28 and TRBJ2-5; D perhaps matches TRBD1 (6 bases). CDR3 length: 15 residues. The V end was cut by 4 bases, the J end by 2 bases, with 14 bases between. Per germline, CDR1 MDHEN and CDR2 SYDVKM. CDR3 DNA sequence: TGTGCCAGCAGTTCCTCCCAGGGGCTGCAAGAGACCCAGTACTTC. Translated: CASSSSQGLQETQYF.

This chain uses TRBV11-2 with TRBJ2-3; the match to TRBD1 covers 7 bases. J lost 6 bases, V lost 3 bases, and 6 bases had no gene match. The length of the CDR3 is 14 residues. Germline CDR1 and CDR2: SGHAT and FQNNGV. This chain's CDR3 is CASSFERGLDTQYF. DNA of the CDR3: TGTGCCAGCAGCTTCGAGAGGGGGCTGGATACGCAGTATTTT.

This clonotype was recorded many times. V gene TRBV4-2 combines with J gene TRBJ2-5, with TRBD1 matching 7 bases. Unmatched junction bases numbered 1, after V lost 0 bases and J lost 3 bases. Germline V lookup: CDR1 LGHNA, CDR2 YNFKEQ. The CDR3 covers 14 residues. CDR3 coding DNA: TGTGCCAGCAGCCAAGAGGGACAGAAAGAGACCCAGTACTTC. It translates to CASSQEGQKETQYF.

The chain carries TRBV28 and TRBJ2-2; perhaps TRBD1 as D (5 bases). Germline V gives CDR1 MDHEN, CDR2 SYDVKM. Trimming pared 5 bases from V and 3 bases from J, leaving 10 bases between. The CDR3 contains 14 residues. CDR3 residues: CASSRRVYTGELFF. In DNA form, the CDR3 reads TGTGCCAGCAGTCGCAGGGTCTACACCGGGGAGCTGTTTTTT.

CDR3 amino acids: CASRTTGRQNEKLFF. CDR3 DNA: TGTGCCAGCAGGACCACGGGACGGCAAAATGAAAAACTGTTTTTT. The rearrangement joins TRBV6-1 to TRBJ1-4; D possibly corresponds to TRBD1 (5 bases). V was cut by 6 bases and J by 5 bases, with 16 bases left in between. CDR1 and CDR2 from the germline V gene are MNHNS and SASEGT. This CDR3 has 15 amino acids.

The chain employs TRBV10-3 and TRBJ2-7; 9 nucleotides agree with TRBD1. Germline CDR1 and CDR2: ENHRY and SYGVKD. After removal of 7 bases from V and 5 bases from J, the junction contained 6 bases not matched to a gene. The CDR3 has 13 residues. The DNA of the CDR3 is TGTGCCATCACTGGGACAGGGCTCGACGAGCAGTACTTC. It translates to CAITGTGLDEQYF.

Here the CDR3 reads CASSVSGGAYEQYF. The CDR3 DNA is TGTGCCAGCAGTGTGAGCGGGGGTGCCTACGAGCAGTACTTC. The rearrangement links TRBV2 to TRBJ2-7, with 8 bases that match TRBD2. V trimming: 4 bases; J trimming: 2 bases; junction bases outside the gene matches: 4. Germline lookup yields CDR1 SNHLY and CDR2 FYNNEI. The CDR3 has 14 residues. Together with reference TRBV2 and TRBJ2-7, the CDR3 gives the full variable domain: EPEVTQTPSHQVTQMGQEVILRCVPISNHLYFYWYRQILGQKVEFLVSFYNNEISEKSEIFDDQFSVERPDGSNFTLKIRSTKLEDSAMYFCASSVSGGAYEQYFGPGTRLTVT.

V and J are TRBV14 and TRBJ2-5; D gene uncertain. Per the germline V gene, CDR1 is SGHDN and CDR2 is FVKESK. This CDR3 is 13 amino acids long. V shed 1 base and J shed 7 bases, with 10 bases lying between them. The CDR3 is CASSQGNALTQYF. In nucleotides, the CDR3 is TGTGCCAGCAGCCAAGGAAACGCACTGACCCAGTACTTC.

In this sample, this clonotype turned up a few times. This chain joins TRBV6-2 or TRBV6-3 and TRBJ2-1; possible D gene TRBD2, 6 bases. This CDR3 is 14 amino acids long. CDR1 is MNHEY and CDR2 is SVGEGT in the germline V gene. Trimming took off 10 bases at V and 4 bases at J, with 17 bases between the two ends. The CDR3 sequence: CATLNGGSYNEQFF. For the CDR3, the DNA is TGTGCCACCCTAAACGGGGGTTCATACAATGAGCAGTTCTTC.

The V call is TRBV7-9, the J call TRBJ1-5; D is ambiguous. V lost 5 bases and J lost 3, with 11 bases in between. The CDR3 totals 14 residues. Per the germline V gene, CDR1 is SEHNR and CDR2 is FQNEAQ (reference sequence). The CDR3 DNA is TGTGCCAGCAGCGACCGGGCCTCCAATCAGCCCCAGCATTTT. Its translation: CASSDRASNQPQHF.

The chain combines TRBV27 with TRBJ2-7, with 10 bases that match TRBD2. The CDR3 is 17 residues long. The V and J ends lost 7 bases and 5 bases, in that order; junction bases with no gene match: 17. In germline, CDR1 is MNHEY, CDR2 SMNVEV (reference sequence). The CDR3 DNA follows: TGTGCCAGCAAACAGGGTATAGCTAGCGGGAGAACGGACGAGCAGTACTTC. This gives the protein CASKQGIASGRTDEQYF.

The J gene is TRBJ2-1, the V gene TRBV5-1; the D gene could be TRBD1 or TRBD2 (5 bases each). V shed 2 bases and J shed 5 bases, with 17 bases lying between them. The CDR3 contains 16 residues. CDR1 is SGHRS, CDR2 YFSETQ, per germline. The CDR3 is CASSLVPGPQNNEQFF. The CDR3 bases are TGCGCCAGCAGCTTAGTTCCGGGACCCCAGAACAATGAGCAGTTCTTC.

At least ten counts were recorded for this clonotype. V usage is TRBV3-1 and J usage is TRBJ2-2, with 7 bases aligning to TRBD2. Germline V gene lookup returns CDR1 LGHDT and CDR2 YNNKEL (reference sequence). The CDR3 contains 16 residues. V lost 2 bases and J lost 0; bases outside the gene matches: 3. CDR3 bases: TGTGCCAGCAGCCAATTCGGGGGGACGAACACCGGGGAGCTGTTTTTT. Translated: CASSQFGGTNTGELFF.